This T cell receptor beta chain emerged from a study of cytomegalovirus exposure and HLA in healthy donors. With 60 Vbeta and 13 Jbeta primers, the PCR was carried out. TCRdb's table, derived via immunoSEQ multiplex PCR, lists solely in-frame clones and lacks some. Counted here are roughly 200,000 clones, roughly 10% occurring once; the ten biggest clones make up 1% to 1.5%. This cohort consisted of healthy bone marrow donors. This clone has only a few counts. Antigen specificity is unknown. General study results and limits: Fewer N-insertions (relative to the roughly 700-donor mean) were reportedly seen in an Asian-associated ancestry cluster in a later analysis. The study designated 150 or so TCR beta chains cytomegalovirus-associated.

CDR1 SEHNR and CDR2 FQNEAQ come from the germline V gene (reference sequence). The CDR3 loop spans 15 amino acids. V shed 1 base and J shed 5 bases, with 12 bases lying between them. The V call is TRBV7-9, the J call TRBJ2-4; unclear D gene. This receptor was taken from a woman aged 30 to 39 in good health and CMV-seropositive. What was sequenced was PBMCs. CDR3 sequence reads: CASSLVREFQNIQYF. CDR3 nucleotide sequence: TGTGCCAGCAGCTTAGTACGCGAGTTCCAAAACATTCAGTACTTC. The variable domain in full, with the rest retrieved from reference TRBV7-9 and TRBJ2-4, is DTGVSQNPRHKITKRGQNVTFRCDPISEHNRLYWYRQTLGQGPEFLTYFQNEAQLEKSRLLSDRFSAERPKGSFSTLEIQRTEQGDSAMYLCASSLVREFQNIQYFGAGTRLSVL.